The text below deals with one T cell receptor beta chain. Its specific antigen is unknown. No base quality values were provided; no much bigger clone lies one nucleotide off. This entry comes from a study of cytomegalovirus exposure and HLA in healthy donors (dated by TCRdb to between 2016 and 2019). Regarding the research as a whole: According to an earlier analysis of 550 to 750 of the donors, about 179 million T cells yielded some 110 million unique TCR beta sequences and 276 Gb of sequence data. An early release that covered some 630 HLA-typed donors contained about 300 gigabases of sequencing data and tens of millions of unique TCR sequences. Of the roughly 410 genotyped donors, 81% were placed in the genetic ancestry cluster associated with self-reported Caucasian donors. The study aimed to test whether signatures of past pathogen exposure could be identified by cataloging public T cell receptors. The study profiled the T cell repertoires of 666 subjects by immunosequencing and related them to cytomegalovirus serostatus. Along with the roughly 710-subject first cohort, a separate validation cohort of more than 90 different subjects was used. To predict cytomegalovirus infection status, the study brought together high-throughput TCR immunosequencing, statistical association of individual TCRs with disease status, and machine learning. A later analysis re-examined previously published TCR beta repertoires from over 500 donors and added high-resolution HLA genotyping to investigate patterns of TCR occurrence. The later analysis used no new phenotypic data to find candidate immune exposures, relying instead on TCR beta sequences and their occurrence across donors. To decide whether each TCR beta V gene segment behaved as functional or pseudogenic, an earlier analysis of some 600 of the donors relied on high-throughput TCR beta sequencing. Alongside the repertoire data, information on donor age, sex, ethnicity and CMV serostatus was compiled. In a later genetic analysis, genome-wide SNP genotypes for about three fifths of the roughly 670 donors were used, and that subset was treated as a discovery cohort. Every repertoire in the discovery cohort had been generated on one and the same sequencing platform. HLA typing covered class I and class II loci at four-digit resolution. Typing coverage differed by locus: A, B, C, DRB1 and DQB1 were typed in about 620-630 donors, DQA1 in about 510, DPA1 in approximately 600, and DPB1 in approximately 450. Because of strong linkage in the cohort, roughly five DR-DQ haplotypes were treated as single units for association and clustering. Among some 410 genotyped donors of the cohort, an average of roughly 230,000 unique TCR beta nucleotide sequences was sequenced per donor, of which about 18% were non-productive.

The study at large found these results: In the study, roughly 160 TCR beta chains were listed as associated with cytomegalovirus. Linkage disequilibrium might explain the correlated functional status among segregating V segments, but an unknown experimental factor could not be ruled out. The earlier analysis of approximately 560 of the donors excluded over 15 rarely observed V segments, including chromosome 9 orphons, because counts were too low. A later genetic analysis associated a missense DCLRE1C variant with V-gene and J-gene trimming of TCR beta chains, and an independent cohort replicated the association. According to a later genetic analysis, donors in an Asian-associated ancestry cluster had fewer N-insertions in productive TCRs than the approximately 650-donor mean. CMV serostatus was the only immune exposure information available for the cohort. Across donors, most TCR sequences were observed very rarely, whereas some public TCRs were present in many individuals. A cluster of highly shared sequence variants was judged likely to be a technical artifact of the sequencing pipeline. According to a later analysis, TCR association rates differed among HLA loci, with DRB1 alleles showing the most associated TCRs and HLA-C alleles showing the fewest. A later analysis found that most CMV-associated TCR beta chains appeared HLA-restricted, with HLA associations seemingly driven largely by CMV exposure. In both the original and validation cohorts, the classifier was reported to diagnose cytomegalovirus status with high specificity and sensitivity. According to the authors, the approach could potentially be generalized to other disease states and immunological phenotypes. At a false discovery rate of 0.05, a later analysis linked 16,000 or so TCR beta sequences to specific HLA alleles. A further reported finding was that TCR beta sequences accurately predicted the HLA-A and HLA-B alleles for most subjects in the first cohort. Roughly uniform sequencing depth across donors was assumed in presence/absence analyses, although this assumption may not hold. Compared with equally common non-associated chains, HLA-associated TCR beta chains in a later analysis were more clonally expanded and had lower generation probabilities. In this cohort, only TCR beta chains were sequenced, and detectable features were limited by the absence of alpha or paired-chain data. Because some donors lacked HLA typing at each locus, the association tests relied only on the typed subset. A few of the identified cytomegalovirus-associated TCR beta chains were confirmed in vitro to be specific for cytomegalovirus antigens. The 87-base-pair reads could not distinguish some IMGT-functional V segments, including TRBV6-2 and TRBV6-3, so those segments were excluded. Several of the top co-occurrence clusters appeared to be linked to parvovirus B19, influenza, CMV and Epstein-Barr virus, according to a later analysis. Strong co-occurrence of HLA alleles, especially DR and DQ, made assigning TCR associations to individual alleles difficult. In an earlier analysis of about 550 of the donors, most TCR beta V segments were observed in productive rearrangements about 90% or about 30% of the time, broadly matching IMGT annotations.

The CDR3 covers 14 residues, taking in both the cysteine and the phenylalanine. Only CDR3 DNA remains: 42 bases, in frame from the first base. Ends trimmed: V by 4 bases, J by 6 bases; bases unmatched to a gene: 6. The germline V gene gives CDR1 as SGHRS and CDR2 as YFSETQ. The cohort consisted of 666 healthy bone marrow donors. All cohort members were sampled while nominally healthy, although unrecorded immune exposures were likely present. The donor tested CMV seropositive and was one of the 289 seropositive cohort members. Every donor gave a peripheral blood sample, and the peripheral blood mononuclear cells from that sample were used for TCR beta sequencing. Genomic DNA extraction from the blood cell samples was performed with the Qiagen DNeasy Blood Extraction Kit. The library relied on the immunoSEQ multiplex PCR assay. For the multiplex PCR, a mixture combining 60 forward primers for TCR Vbeta segments and 13 reverse primers for TCR Jbeta segments was used. A multiplex PCR assay on genomic DNA amplified the CDR3 region of rearranged TCR beta genes. The Illumina HiSeq System was used to sequence the amplified TCR beta libraries as 87-base-pair reads. The original methods were these. A later analysis tallied around 87 million unique TCR beta chains across the 666 repertoires, and roughly 11 million of those chains were shared by two or more donors. A nearest-neighbor algorithm error-corrected the raw reads and collapsed the reads into unique sequences, merging closely related sequences to remove PCR and sequencing errors. V, D and J gene segments were assigned by aligning CDR3 sequences to IMGT reference sequences. For a sequence to be retained, a match of at least six nucleotides to both a V gene segment and a J gene segment was required. A rearrangement counted as productive if the CDR3 had no stop codons and remained in frame with V and J, and every other rearrangement counted as non-productive. Following IMGT convention, CDR3 was defined as the stretch from the second conserved V-encoded cysteine to the conserved J-encoded phenylalanine. In an earlier analysis of approximately 500 of the donors, sequences lacking an unambiguous match to a single V gene segment were excluded. An earlier analysis of 550 to 650 of the donors classified V segments as functional when productive rearrangements were above 56.7% and as segregating when the standard deviation between donors was above 5%. To diagnose cytomegalovirus status from the catalog of TCR beta chain sequences, a statistical classification framework was built. A later analysis assigned V and J genes by comparing TCR nucleotide sequences with IMGT/GENE-DB human TR gene sequences. Using the TCRdist pipeline, a later analysis assigned CDR3 sequences along with most-parsimonious VDJ recombination scenarios. In a later analysis, each TCR beta chain was defined by its CDR3 amino acid sequence together with its V-gene family, and reads without a unique V-gene family were excluded. In a later analysis, 450 to 600 highly shared, low-generation-probability nucleotide sequences were removed to address suspected cross-contamination and a sequencing artifact. In a later analysis, a clonal expansion index was calculated for each public chain from normalized within-repertoire ranks of inferred template counts. In a later analysis, generation probabilities were computed using a VDJ recombination model fitted to out-of-frame rearrangements, and the results were checked against IGoR. In a later analysis, hypergeometric tests were used to score TCR-TCR, TCR-HLA and TCR-CMV co-occurrence, with a repertoire-size bias correction applied to TCR pairs. A later analysis estimated false discovery rates by permuting HLA or CMV assignments 20 times. In a later analysis, co-occurring TCRs were grouped using DBSCAN, and TCRdist sequence similarity was added for clustering within HLA-allele-positive subsets. Co-occurrence clustering excluded repertoires with fewer than 30,000 or more than 120,000 public chains, plus five with anomalous nucleotide sharing. TCRdb holds this immuneACCESS table with in-frame rearrangements only. Some clones are missing; in checked studies, unresolved V genes explain under half, and the rest has no known cause. That table gives V, J and clone size, and the DNA gave D and trimming. Here the sample has around 200,000 clones; about 79% occur a single time. The ten largest clones add up to more than 0.95% of the sample.

The chain joins TRBV5-1 to TRBJ2-1; 8 central bases correspond to TRBD2. Material: PBMCs. This TCR was recovered from a girl aged 2 to 10 in good health and CMV-seropositive. The CDR3 here reads CASSPRTSPNEQFF. The DNA sequence is as follows: TGCGCCAGCAGCCCTCGGACTAGCCCCAATGAGCAGTTCTTC.